This TCR beta chain is drawn from a study of blood T cells in healthy people across ages. Broader study findings: TCR beta diversity was tightly associated with the proportion of naive T cells.

V gave up 4 bases and J gave up 3 bases; unmatched junction bases: 11. Germline-derived CDR1 and CDR2 are SQVTM and ANQGSEA. The CDR3 contains 15 residues. A J-beta primer mix and a sample-barcoded 5' primer were used in a second PCR of about 7 to 12 cycles. MiXCR was run by TCRdb on the 5' RACE reads, yielding one entry per CDR3 protein. This sample has fewer than 2,000,000 distinct CDR3 sequences, with around 35% found just once. This clonotype was counted many times. As yet, its antigen is unknown. The clonotype was recovered from a woman in her 30s in good health. The sample comprised blood. This chain joins TRBV29-1 and TRBJ2-5; 7 bases line up with TRBD2. The CDR3 region is CSVGSIWGGKETQYF. For the CDR3, the DNA is TGCAGCGTTGGGTCAATTTGGGGGGGGAAAGAGACCCAGTACTTC.